This T cell receptor (beta chain) was captured in a study of blood T cell repertoires in COVID-19 (dated by TCRdb to about 2020). Study-level background: Samples from collaborators originated in the United States, Italy and Spain and spanned both the acute and convalescent phases of COVID-19. The material from the prospective study consisted of cDNA or gDNA derived from T cells, B-cell-depleted T cells, or PBMCs. The dataset comprised deeply sampled blood TCRbeta repertoires from subjects exposed to, actively infected with, or recovered from COVID-19. The repertoires were released in a freely available public database meant as a resource for research on the immune response to SARS-CoV-2. Samples came from the ongoing ImmuneRACE study (first 160 participants) plus 1,254 subjects from 6 global collaborators. A de-identified subject ID, COVID-19 status, age in years and sex were almost always included in the sample metadata. Where available, HLA class I and class II types were obtained from metadata supplied by the sample provider rather than from assay-based typing.

The CDR3 starts with the cysteine, ends with the phenylalanine, and has 15 residues. Just the 45-base CDR3 DNA is kept, in frame starting at base 1. From V the trimming removes 3 bases and from J it removes 9 bases, while the gene matches leave 10 bases of the junction unaccounted for. CDR1 and CDR2 are read off the germline V gene as LGHNA and YNFKEQ. The paper's findings and limits, for the study overall: The amount of clinical and demographic metadata varied by source and participant and was provided uncurated.

One collaborating source in Seattle enrolled patients while the patients were actively infected and followed the patients over time throughout the course of disease. Each collaborating institution followed its own protocols to collect whole blood in K2EDTA tubes. For TCRbeta analysis, collaborators shipped samples in one of three forms: frozen whole blood, isolated PBMCs, or DNA extracted from either of those sample types. TCRbeta CDR3 regions were amplified from genomic DNA using the immunoSEQ Assay, a bias-controlled multiplex PCR. Per the source publication's procedure: The number of nucleated cells in each sample was estimated from the amplification of reference gene primers within the assay. To quantify the absolute abundance of each unique TCRbeta CDR3 rearrangement, sequence reads were collapsed and filtered. For each sample, productive Simpson clonality was calculated as the square root of Simpson's diversity index across productive rearrangements. TCRdb carries this immuneACCESS record with in-frame sequences only. Its versions omit some clonotypes, under half of them owing to an unresolved V gene in the studies checked, with the rest unexplained. Clone size and the V and J calls come from that table; the DNA yielded D and trimming. The sample table lists some 90,000 clones, more than 70% of them with a count of one. The biggest ten clones account for roughly 2.6% of the sample.

In regard to this clone: It lacks a known antigen. One base away there is no much larger clone; base qualities are not given.

The chain employs TRBV4-2 and TRBJ2-1, with TRBD2 identical over 8 junction bases. This receptor was identified in a man between 45 and 60 years old with COVID-19, enrolled during active disease. The source material was peripheral blood. The CDR3 protein is CASSHEGAGGGEQFF. The nucleotide sequence is given as TGTGCCAGCAGCCATGAAGGGGCGGGGGGCGGTGAGCAGTTCTTC.